This T cell receptor beta chain came from a study of blood T cell repertoires in COVID-19. Study information: The United States, Italy and Spain supplied acute and convalescent COVID-19 samples. T cells, B-cell-depleted T cells, or PBMCs provided the cDNA or gDNA that served as material.

In the study's own analysis: The assay estimated nucleated cells by amplifying reference gene primers. The data were produced by immunoSEQ multiplex PCR, yet TCRdb's version contains in-frame clones alone and is incomplete. V, J and clone size are taken as reported in that table, and D and trimming were inferred from the DNA itself. The sample consists of approximately 230,000 clones, roughly nine tenths of them appearing once. Per the germline V gene, CDR1 is LNHDA and CDR2 is SQIVND (reference sequence). With 0 bases removed from V and 7 bases from J, the gap between germline ends came to 10 bases. The CDR3 contains 14 residues.

The J gene is TRBJ1-5, the V gene TRBV19, with D possibly matching TRBD1 (5 bases). This TCR was sampled from a man younger than 35 with active or convalescent COVID-19. Sequencing input: peripheral blood. The CDR3 DNA follows: TGTGCCAGTAGTATAGATCGGGGGGGACAGCCCCAGCATTTT. Translation gives CASSIDRGGQPQHF.